The 9 T cell receptor beta chains reported below all come from one sample, sequenced in a study of blood T cell repertoires in COVID-19. TCRdb's copy holds only in-frame clones and misses some; the assay was immunoSEQ multiplex PCR. The sample records some 230,000 clones, approximately 83% being singletons. The sample consisted of peripheral blood. The source of these receptors is a woman aged 25 to 45 who had recovered from COVID-19.

In DNA, the CDR3 is TGCAGCGTTGTACTCCTGAGCTCTGGAAACACCATATATTTT. This gives the protein CSVVLLSSGNTIYF. V usage is TRBV29-1 and J usage is TRBJ1-3, with D unresolved. V was cut by 4 bases and J by 0 bases, with 10 bases left in between. The CDR3 is made up of 14 amino acids. Germline CDR1 and CDR2: SQVTM and ANQGSEA.

In this sample, this clone turned up once. The chain couples TRBV7-9 to TRBJ2-7; 7 bases fit TRBD2. Looked up from germline, CDR1 is SEHNR and CDR2 is FQNEAQ (reference sequence). After removal of 5 bases from V and 8 bases from J, the junction contained 12 bases not matched to a gene. This CDR3 is built from 14 residues. This chain's CDR3 is CASSHRLAGTQQYF. The CDR3 DNA is TGTGCCAGCAGCCACCGACTAGCAGGAACACAGCAGTACTTC.

The chain joins TRBV5-4 to TRBJ2-7, with D unclear. The CDR3 length is 15 residues. Germline V gives CDR1 SGHNT, CDR2 YYREEE (reference sequence). Trimming stripped 7 bases from V and 7 bases from J, with 24 bases between. CDR3 sequence: CASADKKAADGEQYF. The CDR3 nucleotides read TGTGCCAGCGCCGACAAAAAAGCAGCTGATGGTGAGCAGTACTTC. Together with reference TRBV5-4 and TRBJ2-7, the CDR3 gives the full variable domain: ETGVTQSPTHLIKTRGQQVTLRCSSQSGHNTVSWYQQALGQGPQFIFQYYREEENGRGNFPPRFSGLQFPNYSSELNVNALELDDSALYLCASADKKAADGEQYFGPGTRLTVT.

In this sample, this clone turned up a few times. The chain uses TRBV28 and TRBJ1-6, with D perhaps matching TRBD1 (6 bases). Germline loops: CDR1 MDHEN, CDR2 SYDVKM. V dropped 8 bases and J dropped 10 bases, with 24 bases sitting between them. The CDR3 sequence is 16 residues long. The CDR3 is CASEDSAGERGSPLHF. In DNA, the CDR3 is TGTGCCAGCGAGGACTCTGCAGGGGAGCGAGGGTCACCCCTCCACTTT. Using reference TRBV28 and TRBJ1-6 for the parts outside the CDR3, the full variable domain is DVKVTQSSRYLVKRTGEKVFLECVQDMDHENMFWYRQDPGLGLRLIYFSYDVKMKEKGDIPEGYSVSREKKERFSLILESASTNQTSMYLCASEDSAGERGSPLHFGNGTRLTVT.

The gene calls are TRBV28 and TRBJ2-1, with 8 bases identical to TRBD2. V was pared by 6 bases and J by 4 bases, with 11 bases of the junction left unmatched. This CDR3 is built from 16 residues. Germline V gives CDR1 MDHEN, CDR2 SYDVKM. CDR3 loop: CASSLTSGVFYNEQFF. The CDR3 DNA reads as TGTGCCAGCAGCCTTACTAGCGGAGTGTTTTACAATGAGCAGTTCTTC.

This clone was seen a handful of times. V is TRBV6-5 and J is TRBJ1-5; no clear D gene. This CDR3 is 13 amino acids long. Deletions cut 5 bases from V and 9 bases from J, with 14 bases between. Germline V gene lookup returns CDR1 MNHEY and CDR2 SVGAGI. The CDR3 region has the DNA TGTGCCAGCAGTCCCGGGTCTTTGTGGCCCCAGCATTTT. Amino acid sequence: CASSPGSLWPQHF.

This clone was recorded once. The V and J genes are TRBV30 and TRBJ1-2, with D possibly TRBD1 on 5 matching bases. This CDR3 has 14 amino acids. Germline assignment: CDR1 GTSNPN and CDR2 SVGIG (reference sequence). V shed 3 bases and J shed 1 base, with 12 bases lying between them. The CDR3 nucleotides read TGTGCCTGGAGCCAAGGACAAAATAACTATGGCTACACCTTC. Amino acids: CAWSQGQNNYGYTF.

The chain recombines TRBV5-1 with TRBJ2-1, with 10 bases lining up with TRBD2. Germline CDR1 SGHRS, CDR2 YFSETQ. The CDR3 sequence is 15 residues long. The V gene end was trimmed by 4 bases and the J gene end by 6 bases; junction bases not matched to a gene: 7. As DNA, the CDR3 is TGCGCCAGCAGCCTCGGACTAGCGGATTTCAATGAGCAGTTCTTC. Translation gives CASSLGLADFNEQFF.

The gene calls are TRBV7-2 and TRBJ1-1; possible D gene TRBD1, 6 bases. The CDR3 contains 15 residues. In germline, CDR1 is SGHTA, CDR2 FQGNSA. V lost 1 base to trimming and J lost 10 bases, with 19 bases between them. The CDR3 protein is CASSLEAGTQQVAFF. In DNA form, the CDR3 reads TGTGCCAGCAGCTTAGAGGCAGGGACACAACAGGTAGCTTTCTTT. Based on the CDR3 plus reference TRBV7-2 and TRBJ1-1, the full variable domain is GAGVSQSPSNKVTEKGKDVELRCDPISGHTALYWYRQSLGQGLEFLIYFQGNSAPDKSGLPSDRFSAERTGGSVSTLTIQRTQQEDSAVYLCASSLEAGTQQVAFFGQGTRLTVV.